The 15 T cell receptor beta chains given below trace back to one sample, sequenced in a study of blood T cell repertoires in COVID-19. The protocol was immunoSEQ multiplex PCR, while the TCRdb copy is restricted to in-frame clones and leaves out a portion. The table has approximately 170,000 clones, around 85% seen once. Source material: peripheral blood. These receptors came from a man aged 60 to 69 who had recovered from COVID-19.

V gene TRBV18 combines with J gene TRBJ1-1, with 7 positions matching TRBD1. The CDR3 length is 14 residues. Trimming took 5 bases from V and 10 from J; bases not matched to a gene: 13. The germline CDR1 and CDR2 sequences are KGHSH and LQKENI. CDR3 loop: CASSGTDRVLGAFF. The CDR3 DNA follows: TGTGCCAGCTCAGGGACTGACAGGGTACTCGGAGCTTTCTTT.

The chain employs TRBV14 and TRBJ1-1, with D unresolved. Trimming removed 4 bases at V and 6 bases at J, with 12 bases between. The germline V gene encodes CDR1 SGHDN and CDR2 FVKESK. The CDR3 loop spans 13 amino acids. This CDR3 reads CASSRVNDPEAFF. The CDR3 coding sequence is TGTGCCAGCAGCCGAGTGAATGATCCTGAAGCTTTCTTT.

The V call is TRBV30, the J call TRBJ2-3, with 10 positions matching TRBD1. CDR3 length: 14 amino acids. V was clipped by 3 bases and J by 6 bases; unmatched bases: 6. Germline V CDR1 and CDR2: GTSNPN, SVGIG (reference sequence). The CDR3 region has the DNA TGTGCCTGGAGGGGGACAGGGGCCCCTGATACGCAGTATTTT. Protein: CAWRGTGAPDTQYF. Full variable domain (rest looked up from reference TRBV30 and TRBJ2-3): SQTIHQWPATLVQPVGSPLSLECTVEGTSNPNLYWYRQAAGRGLQLLFYSVGIGQISSEVPQNLSASRPQDRQFILSSKKLLLSDSGFYLCAWRGTGAPDTQYFGPGTRLTVL.

The CDR3 protein is CASSYGQGINYGYTF. The CDR3, as DNA: TGTGCCAGCTCATACGGACAGGGAATTAACTATGGCTACACCTTC. The chain links TRBV18 to TRBJ1-2; 8 bases are shared with TRBD1. Losses at the gene ends were 5 bases for V and 1 base for J; bases not matched to a gene: 6. Germline CDR1 and CDR2: KGHSH and LQKENI. CDR3 length: 15 amino acids.

This sequence joins TRBV6-4 and TRBJ2-2; TRBD2 matches at 11 bases. Per the germline V gene, CDR1 is MRHNA and CDR2 is SNTAGT. The CDR3 is 15 amino acids. Trimming cost V 4 bases and J 4 bases; bases outside gene matches: 2. The CDR3 DNA sequence: TGTGCCAGCAGTGTCACTAGCGGGGGCACCGGGGAGCTGTTTTTT. It codes for CASSVTSGGTGELFF.

This clone was seen more than once but under ten times. The rearrangement links TRBV4-1 to TRBJ1-3, with a possible D match to TRBD1 (5 bases). From germline, CDR1 is MGHRA and CDR2 YSYEKL. The CDR3 length is 15 residues. The V and J ends lost 0 bases and 2 bases respectively, with 8 bases between them. In nucleotides, the CDR3 is TGCGCCAGCAGCCAAGAAGGACAAACTGGAAACACCATATATTTT. Translation: CASSQEGQTGNTIYF.

The V gene is TRBV2, the J gene TRBJ2-7; D is possibly TRBD1 (6 bases). CDR3 length: 14 residues. The V gene's germline CDR1 is SNHLY and CDR2 FYNNEI. The V end was cut by 6 bases, the J end by 0 bases, with 12 bases between. The CDR3 DNA follows: TGTGCCAGCAGGCAGGGGTCCAGCTCCTACGAGCAGTACTTC. Its translation: CASRQGSSSYEQYF.

The chain combines TRBV13 with TRBJ1-1; D uncertain. CDR3 length: 11 amino acids. Germline-derived CDR1 and CDR2 are PRHDT and FYEKMQ (reference sequence). Trimming removed 5 bases from V and 4 bases from J, with 5 bases in between. The CDR3 DNA reads TGTGCCAGCAGCCCTCGCACTGAAGCTTTCTTT. Residues: CASSPRTEAFF.

The chain employs TRBV6-5 and TRBJ2-3; 10 bases align to TRBD1. From germline, CDR1 is MNHEY and CDR2 SVGAGI. Unmatched junction bases numbered 7, after V lost 6 bases and J lost 4 bases. The CDR3 contains 15 residues. The CDR3 DNA reads TGTGCCAGCAGACGACAGGGGGCAGGTGCAGATACGCAGTATTTT. It is translated as CASRRQGAGADTQYF.

The chain uses TRBV11-2 and TRBJ2-3; maybe TRBD1 (6 bases). With 4 bases removed from V and 3 bases from J, the gap between germline ends came to 11 bases. CDR3 length equals 14 residues. Looked up from germline, CDR1 is SGHAT and CDR2 is FQNNGV. The CDR3 DNA reads as TGTGCCAGCAGCTACTACAGGGATACAGATACGCAGTATTTT. It specifies CASSYYRDTDTQYF.

The chain employs TRBV15 and TRBJ1-3; D uncertain. Looked up from germline, CDR1 is LNHNV and CDR2 is YYDKDF (reference sequence). V dropped 2 bases and J dropped 3 bases, with 2 bases sitting between them. This CDR3 spans 12 amino acids. For the CDR3, the DNA is TGTGCCACCAGCAGACTTGGAAACACCATATATTTT. Protein: CATSRLGNTIYF.

V and J are TRBV9 and TRBJ1-1, with D perhaps matching TRBD1 (5 bases). Deletions cut 2 bases from V and 11 bases from J, with 13 bases between. CDR3 length: 12 residues. Germline assignment: CDR1 SGDLS and CDR2 YYNGEE. The CDR3, as DNA: TGTGCCAGCAGCGTGGGGCAGGGAACGGCTTTCTTT. It yields the protein CASSVGQGTAFF.

V is TRBV29-1 and J is TRBJ1-2; 9 bases line up with TRBD1. Per germline, CDR1 SQVTM and CDR2 ANQGSEA. There are 14 residues in the CDR3. V was clipped by 3 bases and J by 0 bases; unmatched bases: 2. The CDR3 region is CSVEGQGSNYGYTF. The CDR3 DNA is TGCAGCGTTGAGGGACAGGGATCTAACTATGGCTACACCTTC.

The chain couples TRBV18 to TRBJ2-1; D not resolved. Germline V CDR1 and CDR2: KGHSH, LQKENI. This CDR3 has 13 residues. V was shortened by 6 bases and J by 3 bases, with 9 bases between the two germline ends. The CDR3: CASSLGLYNEQFF. The CDR3 DNA follows: TGTGCCAGCTCCCTGGGCCTCTACAATGAGCAGTTCTTC. Supplemented by reference TRBV18 and TRBJ2-1, the full variable domain reads NAGVMQNPRHLVRRRGQEARLRCSPMKGHSHVYWYRQLPEEGLKFMVYLQKENIIDESGMPKERFSAEFPKEGPSILRIQQVVRGDSAAYFCASSLGLYNEQFFGPGTRLTVL.

The rearrangement links TRBV7-3 to TRBJ2-1; 8 bases agree with TRBD2. The V segment lost 5 bases and the J segment 1 base; nucleotides outside the gene matches: 7. CDR1 is SGHTA, CDR2 FQGTGA, per germline. The CDR3 sequence is 16 residues long. The CDR3 protein is CASSVVGGGSYNEQFF. The CDR3 DNA sequence: TGTGCCAGCAGCGTGGTTGGCGGGGGGTCCTACAATGAGCAGTTCTTC.